The present T cell receptor (beta chain) was sequenced within a study of blood T cells in healthy people across ages. Researchers isolated at least 6 million PBMCs per sample. PCR was performed a second time for about 6 to 12 cycles using a sample-barcoded 5' primer and a J-beta primer mix. One entry per CDR3 protein results from TCRdb running MiXCR on the 5' RACE reads. The top ten clones hold less than 9.5% of a sample with 1.5 million to 2 million distinct CDR3 sequences, over 25% of them seen once. The CDR3 totals 15 residues. The germline V gene has CDR1 ENHRY and CDR2 SYGVKD. The V end was cut by 0 bases, the J end by 8 bases, with 16 bases between.

Sequencing input: blood. V is TRBV10-3 and J is TRBJ1-2, with no clear D. The TCR was taken from a woman aged 25 to 39 in good health. The CDR3 DNA sequence: TGTGCCATCAGTGAGTCCGTACTTTCGGGCGGAGGCTACACCTTC. This translates into CAISESVLSGGGYTF.